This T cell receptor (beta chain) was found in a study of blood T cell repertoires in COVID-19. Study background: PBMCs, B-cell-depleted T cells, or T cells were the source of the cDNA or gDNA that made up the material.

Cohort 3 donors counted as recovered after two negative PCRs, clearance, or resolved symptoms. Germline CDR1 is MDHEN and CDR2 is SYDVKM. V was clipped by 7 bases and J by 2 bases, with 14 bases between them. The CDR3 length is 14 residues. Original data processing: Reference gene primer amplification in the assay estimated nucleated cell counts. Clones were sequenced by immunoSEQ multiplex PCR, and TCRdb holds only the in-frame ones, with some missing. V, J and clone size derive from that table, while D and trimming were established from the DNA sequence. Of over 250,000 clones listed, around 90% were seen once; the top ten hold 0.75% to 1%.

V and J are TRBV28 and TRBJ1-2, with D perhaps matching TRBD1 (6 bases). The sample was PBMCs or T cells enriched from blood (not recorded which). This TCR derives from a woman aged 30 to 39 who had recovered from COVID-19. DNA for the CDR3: TGTGCCAGCATTGAGACAGGTCAAAACTATGGCTACACCTTC. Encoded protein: CASIETGQNYGYTF.